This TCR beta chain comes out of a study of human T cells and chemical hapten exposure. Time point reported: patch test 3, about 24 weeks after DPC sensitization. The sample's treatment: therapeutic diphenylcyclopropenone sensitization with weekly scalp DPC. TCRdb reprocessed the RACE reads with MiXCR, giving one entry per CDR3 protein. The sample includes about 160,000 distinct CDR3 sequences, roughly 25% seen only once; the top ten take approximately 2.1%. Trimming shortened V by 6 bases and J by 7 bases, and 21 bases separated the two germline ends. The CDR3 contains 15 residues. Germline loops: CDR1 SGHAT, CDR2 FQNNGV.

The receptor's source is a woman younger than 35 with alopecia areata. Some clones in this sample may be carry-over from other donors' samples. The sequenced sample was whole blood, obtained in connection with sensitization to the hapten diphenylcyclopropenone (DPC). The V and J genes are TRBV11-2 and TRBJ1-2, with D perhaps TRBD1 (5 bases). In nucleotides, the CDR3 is TGTGCCAGCAGGGACGTACGGGGCAGTAGAAGTGGCTACACCTTC. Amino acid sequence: CASRDVRGSRSGYTF.